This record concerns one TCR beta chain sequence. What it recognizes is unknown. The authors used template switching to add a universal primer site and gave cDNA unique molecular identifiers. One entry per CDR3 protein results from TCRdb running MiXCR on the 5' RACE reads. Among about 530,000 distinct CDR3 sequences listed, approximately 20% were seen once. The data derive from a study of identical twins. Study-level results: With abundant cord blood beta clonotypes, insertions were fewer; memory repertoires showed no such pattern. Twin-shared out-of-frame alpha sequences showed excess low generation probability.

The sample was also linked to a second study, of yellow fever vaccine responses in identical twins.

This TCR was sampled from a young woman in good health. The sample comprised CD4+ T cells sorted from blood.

The CDR3 bases are TGTGCCATCAGTGAGTCGGTGCTACGTTCCCCCCGAGATACGCAGTATTTT. As protein: CAISESVLRSPRDTQYF. The V call is TRBV10-3, the J call TRBJ2-3; D remains ambiguous. CDR3 size: 17 residues. Looked up from germline, CDR1 is ENHRY and CDR2 is SYGVKD. V was clipped by 0 bases and J by 5 bases, with 18 bases between them.